Listed below are T cell receptor beta chains from one sample, sequenced in a study of blood T cells in healthy people across ages. TCRdb passed the 5' RACE reads through MiXCR, listing each CDR3 protein once. The data hold about 2 million distinct CDR3 sequences, with 49% observed a single time. The sequencing input was blood. Receptor source: a woman in her thirties or forties in good health. Each CDR3 is given without its conserved first and last residue.

V gene	J gene	CDR3 protein
TRBV9	TRBJ2-3	ASGTANTDTQY
TRBV15	TRBJ2-2	ATSPQGGNTGELF
TRBV6-5	TRBJ2-3	ASSRRTGSADTQY
TRBV25-1	TRBJ1-1	ASSAVGGAGTEAF
TRBV6-6	TRBJ1-5	ASTQGQPQH
TRBV7-8	TRBJ2-5	ASSSSQAASGGIGTQY
TRBV7-9	TRBJ2-4	ASSFVGVGNIQY
TRBV4-3	TRBJ2-5	ASSQAGPRDSIQETRY
TRBV28	TRBJ1-1	ASGSGGANTEAF
TRBV2	TRBJ2-3	ASSVIAGTDTQY
TRBV6-5	.	AMTGTGKDEQY
TRBV6-4	TRBJ2-3	ASSDRRLAGDGTDTQY
TRBV5-1	TRBJ2-7	ASSPDRVGEQY
TRBV7-2	TRBJ2-3	ASSLETLAGHTDTQY
TRBV9	TRBJ2-1	ASSASKAGTINEQF
TRBV20-1	TRBJ2-7	SAHPSGGAYEQY
TRBV9	TRBJ2-1	ASSVQGPDNEYNEQF
TRBV7-9	TRBJ2-7	ASSFLRGFDEQY
TRBV27	.	ASSGTQSSYNEQY
TRBV6-5	.	ASSYTSGGNYEQY
TRBV4-2	TRBJ2-3	ASSQVSQTDTQY
TRBV7-2	TRBJ2-1	ASSRGTSSNEQF
TRBV11-1	TRBJ2-1	ASSLVYEEEQF
TRBV12-3/TRBV12-4	TRBJ2-7	ASSSDGGGTYEQY
TRBV20-1	TRBJ2-4	SVRDRPGKNIQY
TRBV7-2	TRBJ1-2	ASSFLGGRDGYT
TRBV28	TRBJ2-1	ASSYGQGSSYNEQF
TRBV12-3/TRBV12-4	TRBJ2-2	ASSLWQGNTGELF
TRBV6-2/TRBV6-3	TRBJ2-3	ASRKGLAGAPSTDTQY
TRBV7-2	TRBJ1-2	ASSLVAGPLSRYGYT
TRBV4-2	TRBJ1-4	ASSQDPTRVSREKLF
TRBV6-5	TRBJ2-5	ASRQGQGPGTQY
TRBV7-2	TRBJ2-5	ASSRDGGETQY
TRBV5-1	TRBJ2-5	ASSLAVSWLAGVQETQY
TRBV5-1	TRBJ2-3	ASSSTGGNAPLDTQY
TRBV18	TRBJ2-1	ASSPRQGNEQF
TRBV25-1	TRBJ2-7	ASSSGQGTYEQY
TRBV12-3/TRBV12-4	TRBJ1-2	ASSLVPGGTYGYT
TRBV4-2	TRBJ1-2	ASSQSRQGQHYGYT
TRBV4-1	TRBJ2-3	ASSQVEFRWDSDHKSTSTDTQY
TRBV3-1	TRBJ2-3	ASSLLAGRGTDTQY
TRBV7-2	TRBJ2-3	ASSALFTDTQY
TRBV6-6	TRBJ1-2	AGSYDSGNNGYT
TRBV5-1	TRBJ2-5	ASSLTGGNQETQY
TRBV11-2	TRBJ2-7	ASSLGIRSPGTGGSWRSYEQY
TRBV3-1	TRBJ2-5	ASSQLKQLQETQY
TRBV5-1	TRBJ2-1	ASSRGDRGAHNEQF
TRBV7-9	TRBJ1-2	ASSEMGQAHGYT
TRBV15	TRBJ2-1	ATLRDRTGNEQF
TRBV10-2	TRBJ1-1	ASSESGWTEAF
TRBV5-1	TRBJ1-2	ASSLDFPLDGYT
TRBV29-1	TRBJ2-2	SVKGHSNTGELF
TRBV18	TRBJ2-5	ASSNREGIQETQY